A selection of T cell receptor beta chains follows, all from one sample in a study of T cell changes during pregnancy in multiple sclerosis. Measured with immunoSEQ multiplex PCR; TCRdb has only the in-frame clones, and not every one. Of tens of thousands of clones listed, about 88% are singletons. Material: CD4+ T cells from peripheral blood mononuclear cells, obtained in the first trimester of pregnancy. These receptor sequences come from a female donor with multiple sclerosis, enrolled in a pregnancy study. CDR3s include the opening cysteine and the closing phenylalanine or tryptophan. D genes are given only for firm matches. Not all rows give a size; the values are once, few, many and, for expanded clones, a class.

D gene: TRBD1; J gene: TRBJ1-1; V gene: TRBV5-4; clone size: NA; CDR3 DNA: TGTGCCAGCAGCTTACAGGGGGGAGGCCAGACTGAAGCTTTCTTT; CDR3 protein: CASSLQGGGQTEAFF
D gene: TRBD1; J gene: TRBJ2-7; V gene: TRBV5-6; clone size: NA; CDR3 DNA: TGTGCCAGCAGCTTTAACAGGGGAGACGAGCAGTACTTC; CDR3 protein: CASSFNRGDEQYF
D gene: NA; J gene: TRBJ2-2; V gene: TRBV19; clone size: NA; CDR3 DNA: TGTGCCAGCCGAGGGACTCCGGGGTTGGAGGAGCTGTTTTTT; CDR3 protein: CASRGTPGLEELFF
D gene: TRBD1; J gene: TRBJ1-1; V gene: TRBV9; clone size: few; CDR3 DNA: TGTGCCAGCAGCGGGGGACAGTCGAACACTGAAGCTTTCTTT; CDR3 protein: CASSGGQSNTEAFF
D gene: NA; J gene: TRBJ1-1; V gene: TRBV27; clone size: NA; CDR3 DNA: TGTGCCAGCAGCCCCACGAGGGTCCACACTGAAGCTTTCTTT; CDR3 protein: CASSPTRVHTEAFF
D gene: NA; J gene: TRBJ1-2; V gene: TRBV11-2; clone size: NA; CDR3 DNA: TGTGCCAGCAGCCAAGGAGGCCGGCACTATGGCTACACCTTC; CDR3 protein: CASSQGGRHYGYTF
D gene: NA; J gene: TRBJ2-1; V gene: TRBV2; clone size: NA; CDR3 DNA: TGTGCCAGCAAACAGAGCTCCTACAATGAGCAGTTCTTC; CDR3 protein: CASKQSSYNEQFF
D gene: NA; J gene: TRBJ1-1; V gene: TRBV28; clone size: few; CDR3 DNA: TGTGCCAGCAGTTTGAACAGGGTTCGGGTGAACACTGAAGCTTTCTTT; CDR3 protein: CASSLNRVRVNTEAFF
D gene: NA; J gene: TRBJ1-2; V gene: TRBV18; clone size: NA; CDR3 DNA: TGTGCCAGCTCCCCGGAGGGTAGGAACTATGGCTACACCTTC; CDR3 protein: CASSPEGRNYGYTF
D gene: NA; J gene: TRBJ1-5; V gene: TRBV5-1; clone size: NA; CDR3 DNA: TGCGCCAGCAGCTTGTTGGGGGGACAGCCCCAGCATTTT; CDR3 protein: CASSLLGGQPQHF
D gene: TRBD2; J gene: TRBJ2-7; V gene: TRBV6-5; clone size: few; CDR3 DNA: TGTGCCAGCAGTTATAGCGGGAGCGTCAACGAGCAGTACTTC; CDR3 protein: CASSYSGSVNEQYF
D gene: TRBD2; J gene: TRBJ2-4; V gene: TRBV2; clone size: once; CDR3 DNA: TGTGCCAGCACTCGCGGGGGGGGGAACATTCAGTACTTC; CDR3 protein: CASTRGGGNIQYF
D gene: NA; J gene: TRBJ2-1; V gene: TRBV7-9; clone size: NA; CDR3 DNA: TGTGCAAGCAGGGACAACAATGAGCAGTTCTTC; CDR3 protein: CASRDNNEQFF
D gene: NA; J gene: TRBJ1-4; V gene: TRBV5-8; clone size: NA; CDR3 DNA: TGTGCCAGCCCCCGTCCAACTAATGAAAAACTGTTTTTT; CDR3 protein: CASPRPTNEKLFF
D gene: NA; J gene: TRBJ1-6; V gene: TRBV2; clone size: few; CDR3 DNA: TGTGCCAGCAGTCGCTCCGACAGGCTCCTTGGATCACCCCTCCACTTT; CDR3 protein: CASSRSDRLLGSPLHF
D gene: TRBD2; J gene: TRBJ2-3; V gene: TRBV5-4; clone size: NA; CDR3 DNA: TGTGCCAGCAGCCCCATAGCGGGGGGTTCCACAGATACGCAGTATTTT; CDR3 protein: CASSPIAGGSTDTQYF
D gene: NA; J gene: TRBJ1-5; V gene: TRBV2; clone size: NA; CDR3 DNA: TGTGCCAGCAGTAACAGGGAGCGGGGGCCCCAGCATTTT; CDR3 protein: CASSNRERGPQHF
D gene: NA; J gene: TRBJ1-2; V gene: TRBV6-6; clone size: once; CDR3 DNA: TGTGCCAGCAACACAGGCCTAAACTATGGCTACACCTTC; CDR3 protein: CASNTGLNYGYTF
D gene: NA; J gene: TRBJ1-1; V gene: TRBV5-1; clone size: few; CDR3 DNA: TGCGCCAGCAGCTTGGTTTGGGGTGGACAGTCTGAAGCTTTCTTT; CDR3 protein: CASSLVWGGQSEAFF